Below, one T cell receptor (beta chain) is given with its context. These data originate in a study of blood T cell repertoires in COVID-19. Study background: The samples span acute and convalescent COVID-19 from the United States, Italy and Spain. The analysed material was cDNA or gDNA that came from T cells, B-cell-depleted T cells, or PBMCs.

Each participant's cohort was designated according to participant-reported clinical history. TCRdb keeps only in-frame clones here, not all; method: immunoSEQ multiplex PCR. Counted here are 450,000 to 500,000 clones, approximately 86% occurring once; the ten biggest clones make up under 0.85%. The CDR3 covers 16 residues. The germline CDR1 and CDR2 sequences are KGHSH and LQKENI. The junction had 10 bases not matched to a gene; V was cut back by 5 bases and J by 3 bases. Sequencing was performed on PBMCs or T cells enriched from blood (not recorded which). The TCR was taken from a woman aged 18-29 years who had recovered from COVID-19. V gene TRBV18 combines with J gene TRBJ1-5; 7 bases agree with TRBD1. CDR3 in amino acids: CASSFTGTANNQPQHF. In DNA, the CDR3 is TGTGCCAGCTCATTCACCGGGACAGCGAACAATCAGCCCCAGCATTTT.